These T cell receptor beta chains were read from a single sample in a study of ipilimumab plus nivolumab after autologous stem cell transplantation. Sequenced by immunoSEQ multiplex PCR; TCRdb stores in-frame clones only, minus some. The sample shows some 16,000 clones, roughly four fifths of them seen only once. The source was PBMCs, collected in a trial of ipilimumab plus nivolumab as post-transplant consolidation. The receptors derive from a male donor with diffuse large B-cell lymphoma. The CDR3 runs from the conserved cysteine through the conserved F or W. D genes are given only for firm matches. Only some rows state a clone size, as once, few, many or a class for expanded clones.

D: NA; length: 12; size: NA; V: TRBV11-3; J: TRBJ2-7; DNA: TGTGCCAGCAGCTTGGCCGTAGCGGAGCAGTACTTC; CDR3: CASSLAVAEQYF
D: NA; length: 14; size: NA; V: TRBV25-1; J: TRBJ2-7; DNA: TGTGCCAGCAGTGATGACAGGAAAACCTACGAGCAGTACTTC; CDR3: CASSDDRKTYEQYF
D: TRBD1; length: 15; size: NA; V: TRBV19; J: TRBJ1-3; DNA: TGTGCCAGTAGGCCGCAGGGGGCTGGAGGAAACACCATATATTTT; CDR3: CASRPQGAGGNTIYF
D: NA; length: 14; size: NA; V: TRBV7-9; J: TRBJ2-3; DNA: TGTGCCAGCAGCTTAGCTCAGCTCACAGATACGCAGTATTTT; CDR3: CASSLAQLTDTQYF
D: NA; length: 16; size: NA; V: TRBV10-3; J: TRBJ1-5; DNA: TGTGCCATCAGTGAGTCTGCTCTGACAAGCAATCAGCCCCAGCATTTT; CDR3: CAISESALTSNQPQHF
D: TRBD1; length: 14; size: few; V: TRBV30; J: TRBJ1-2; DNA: TGTGCCTGGAGTAGATGGGACAGCGACTATGGCTACACCTTC; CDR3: CAWSRWDSDYGYTF
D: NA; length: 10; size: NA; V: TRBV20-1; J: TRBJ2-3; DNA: TGCAGTGCTTTCGGAGATACGCAGTATTTT; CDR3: CSAFGDTQYF